These 19 T cell receptor beta chains came from one sample sequenced in a study of blood T cell repertoires in COVID-19. Sequenced by immunoSEQ multiplex PCR; TCRdb stores in-frame clones only, minus some. Of approximately 160,000 clones detected, roughly 83% appear once; the ten largest clones hold 4.4%. Sequencing used PBMCs or T cells enriched from blood (not recorded which). These receptors originate from a woman between 50 and 59 years old who had recovered from COVID-19.

In its sample, this clone was seen a few times. The V and J genes are TRBV3-1 (or the pseudogene TRBV3-2) and TRBJ2-5; 14 bases line up with TRBD2. V dropped 1 base and J dropped 6; count of bases not matched to a gene: 1. There are 15 residues in the CDR3. Germline V gives CDR1 LGHDT, CDR2 YNNKEL (reference sequence). The DNA for the CDR3 is TGTGCCAGCAGCCAAGGGACTAGCGGGAGGAAGACCCAGTACTTC. It specifies CASSQGTSGRKTQYF.

This clone was recorded only once. V usage is TRBV5-1 and J usage is TRBJ2-3; 9 bases align to TRBD1. Losses at the gene ends were 0 bases for V and 7 bases for J; bases not matched to a gene: 3. CDR3 length: 14 residues. The germline V gene has CDR1 SGHRS and CDR2 YFSETQ. The CDR3 sequence: CASSLEQGANTQYF. The DNA for the CDR3 is TGCGCCAGCAGCTTGGAACAGGGGGCAAATACGCAGTATTTT.

The rearrangement joins TRBV7-9 to TRBJ1-1; no definite D call. In germline, CDR1 is SEHNR, CDR2 FQNEAQ (reference sequence). The V end lost 5 bases, the J end lost 5 bases, and 21 bases lay between the germline ends. This CDR3 has 16 amino acids. CDR3 DNA: TGTGCCAGCAGCCCGAAACAGACAATAGGGAGGACTGAAGCTTTCTTT. As protein: CASSPKQTIGRTEAFF.

The chain couples TRBV3-1 (or the pseudogene TRBV3-2) to TRBJ2-5, with 15 bases matching TRBD2. V shed 2 bases, J shed 5 bases, and the junction held 9 bases outside the gene matches. This CDR3 is 18 amino acids long. Germline loops: CDR1 LGHDT, CDR2 YNNKEL (reference sequence). CDR3 residues: CASSQPGLAGGQRETQYF. The CDR3 DNA is TGTGCCAGCAGCCAACCAGGACTAGCGGGAGGGCAACGGGAGACCCAGTACTTC.

In this sample, this clone turned up a few times. The V gene is TRBV4-1, the J gene TRBJ2-1; D gene uncertain. This CDR3 has 10 amino acids. Germline V gene sequence: CDR1 MGHRA, CDR2 YSYEKL. The V and J ends lost 10 bases and 9 bases respectively, with 10 bases between them. The CDR3 bases are TGCGCCAACCAGTTAGCTGAGCAGTTCTTC. It encodes CANQLAEQFF.

The rearrangement links TRBV7-2 to TRBJ2-1, with D perhaps TRBD1 (6 bases). V lost 1 base to trimming and J lost 8 bases, with 15 bases between them. The CDR3 has 15 amino acids. Germline V lookup: CDR1 SGHTA, CDR2 FQGNSA. The CDR3 DNA reads as TGTGCCAGCAGCTTAGAGGGGGAACAGGGAGATGAGCAGTTCTTC. Amino acids: CASSLEGEQGDEQFF. The whole variable domain, filled in from reference TRBV7-2 and TRBJ2-1, reads GAGVSQSPSNKVTEKGKDVELRCDPISGHTALYWYRQSLGQGLEFLIYFQGNSAPDKSGLPSDRFSAERTGGSVSTLTIQRTQQEDSAVYLCASSLEGEQGDEQFFGPGTRLTVL.

V is TRBV19 and J is TRBJ1-6, with TRBD1 matching over 8 bases. The germline CDR1 and CDR2 sequences are LNHDA and SQIVND (reference sequence). CDR3 length: 17 residues. V was pared by 7 bases and J by 9 bases, with 17 bases of the junction left unmatched. The CDR3 nucleotides read TGTGCCAGTACCGCTAGGAGGGGGCAGGGGGCGTCTTCACCCCTCCACTTT. Protein: CASTARRGQGASSPLHF.

The chain joins TRBV7-6 to TRBJ1-2; D is perhaps TRBD1 (5 bases). The germline gives CDR1 SGHVS, CDR2 FNYEAQ. Trimming left V 5 bases short and J 4 bases short, with 17 bases between. The CDR3 sequence is 15 residues long. This CDR3 is CASSSGTTAGYGYTF. The CDR3 nucleotides read TGTGCCAGCAGCAGCGGGACCACGGCGGGCTATGGCTACACCTTC.

The rearrangement uses TRBV5-5 and TRBJ2-7; D call uncertain. The CDR3 totals 13 residues. Germline CDR1 is SGHKS and CDR2 is YYEKEE (reference sequence). V was shortened by 1 base and J by 3 bases, with 8 bases between the two germline ends. The CDR3 coding sequence is TGTGCCAGCAGCTTGAACAGCTACTACGAGCAGTACGTC. Translated: CASSLNSYYEQYV.

The chain is built from TRBV5-1 and TRBJ1-1; tentative D call: TRBD1 (6 bases). V was cut by 1 base and J by 6 bases, with 13 bases left in between. In germline, CDR1 is SGHRS, CDR2 YFSETQ. The CDR3 extends over 14 amino acids. Here the CDR3 reads CASSLYQGNAEAFF. CDR3 DNA: TGCGCCAGCAGCTTGTACCAGGGGAATGCTGAAGCTTTCTTT.

In its sample, this clone was seen many times. The chain employs TRBV5-1 and TRBJ2-3; TRBD2 agrees at 10 bases. This CDR3 is built from 16 residues. The V gene's germline CDR1 is SGHRS and CDR2 YFSETQ. The V gene end was trimmed by 0 bases and the J gene end by 5 bases; junction bases not matched to a gene: 6. CDR3 bases: TGCGCCAGCAGCTTGGCGAGCGGGGGGGCGGTAGATACGCAGTATTTT. Amino acids: CASSLASGGAVDTQYF.

The chain combines TRBV7-3 with TRBJ2-1; 9 nucleotides agree with TRBD1. V shed 1 base and J 3 bases; nucleotides not matched to a gene: 7. This CDR3 region has 17 residues. The germline CDR1 and CDR2 sequences are SGHTA and FQGTGA. The CDR3 loop reads CASSLRGGTGIYNEQFF. CDR3 DNA: TGTGCCAGCAGCTTAAGGGGAGGGACAGGGATCTACAATGAGCAGTTCTTC.

V usage is TRBV10-1 and J usage is TRBJ2-2, with 7 nucleotides matching TRBD1. The CDR3 has 14 residues. Germline-derived CDR1 and CDR2 are WNHNN and SYGVQD (reference sequence). V lost 8 bases, J lost 0 bases, and 3 bases stayed unmatched. CDR3: CASQGQSNTGELFF. The CDR3 coding sequence is TGCGCCAGCCAGGGACAGTCGAACACCGGGGAGCTGTTTTTT.

The V and J genes are TRBV10-1 and TRBJ2-1; 10 bases are a match to TRBD2. CDR3 size: 15 residues. The ends lost 3 bases at V and 4 bases at J; junction bases unmatched: 3. Germline V gene sequence: CDR1 WNHNN, CDR2 SYGVQD (reference sequence). CDR3 nucleotide sequence: TGCGCCAGCAGTGAAGCGGGAGGGCCGTACAATGAGCAGTTCTTC. This gives the protein CASSEAGGPYNEQFF.

The chain employs TRBV11-2 and TRBJ1-6; the match to TRBD1 covers 8 bases. The V segment lost 0 bases and the J segment 8 bases; nucleotides outside the gene matches: 9. In germline, CDR1 is SGHAT, CDR2 FQNNGV. This CDR3 is built from 17 residues. The CDR3 sequence is CASSLETGDLLYSPLHF. The CDR3 DNA sequence: TGTGCCAGCAGCTTAGAGACAGGGGATCTTCTATATTCACCCCTCCACTTT.

This clone was seen a few times. The chain links TRBV18 to TRBJ1-2; 7 bases line up with TRBD1. Germline CDR1 reads KGHSH; CDR2 reads LQKENI. CDR3 length: 12 residues. With 3 bases clipped from V and 8 bases from J, the junction kept 3 bases outside the gene matches. Here the CDR3 DNA reads TGTGCCAGCTCACCCACAGGGGACGGCTACACCTTC. It is translated as CASSPTGDGYTF.

This sequence joins TRBV12-3 or TRBV12-4 and TRBJ2-1; possibly TRBD1 for D (6 bases). The CDR3 runs 11 residues. V was pared by 4 bases and J by 8 bases, with 6 bases between. CDR3 bases: TGTGCCAGCAGTTGGGGGCATGAGCAGTTCTTC. Its translation is CASSWGHEQFF.

This chain links TRBV10-3 with TRBJ2-1; D might be TRBD2 (6 bases). V was cut by 10 bases and J by 0 bases, with 13 bases left in between. The CDR3 covers 14 residues. Germline lookup yields CDR1 ENHRY and CDR2 SYGVKD. The CDR3 loop reads CATRGEVSYNEQFF. The DNA of the CDR3 is TGTGCCACCAGAGGGGAGGTCTCCTACAATGAGCAGTTCTTC.

This chain uses TRBV6-5 with TRBJ1-5; D is unresolved. V was shortened by 6 bases and J by 7 bases, with 13 bases between the two germline ends. Germline-derived CDR1 and CDR2 are MNHEY and SVGAGI. This CDR3 is built from 13 residues. The CDR3 sequence is CASRNGPWQPQHF. CDR3 in DNA: TGTGCCAGCAGAAATGGGCCTTGGCAGCCCCAGCATTTT.